These 17 T cell receptor beta chains were sequenced from one sample in a study of OX40 agonist ivuxolimab in advanced cancers. Produced via immunoSEQ multiplex PCR; TCRdb's table is partial and in-frame only. The data show about 73,000 clones, about 93% seen once. The sample was CD4+ or CD8+ T cells sorted from blood, taken in a trial of the OX40 agonist ivuxolimab. The receptors come from an adult with an advanced solid tumor such as melanoma, head and neck, liver or kidney cancer.

This chain links TRBV6-8 with TRBJ2-6; D is possibly TRBD1 (5 bases). This CDR3 is built from 21 residues. V was cut by 6 bases and J by 0 bases, with 27 bases left in between. In germline, CDR1 is MNHGY, CDR2 SAAAGT. The CDR3 region is CASSHTSAQERIFSGANVLTF. The CDR3 coding sequence is TGTGCCAGCAGCCACACCTCCGCACAGGAGAGAATCTTCTCTGGGGCCAACGTCCTGACTTTC.

The chain carries TRBV7-6 and TRBJ2-2; D is unresolved. The germline gives CDR1 SGHVS, CDR2 FNYEAQ. The V and J ends lost 5 bases and 6 bases respectively, with 10 bases between them. The CDR3 sequence is 13 residues long. This CDR3 reads CASSPGRSGELFF. In DNA form, the CDR3 reads TGTGCCAGCAGCCCCGGACGTTCCGGGGAGCTGTTTTTT.

V usage is TRBV28 and J usage is TRBJ2-7; 9 bases match TRBD1. The CDR3 is made up of 14 amino acids. V dropped 6 bases and J dropped 6; count of bases not matched to a gene: 9. Germline values: CDR1 MDHEN, CDR2 SYDVKM. CDR3 region: CASRPTGGLVEQYF. DNA for the CDR3: TGTGCCAGCAGACCGACAGGGGGTCTGGTCGAGCAGTACTTC.

This chain uses TRBV7-9 with TRBJ2-2; no clear D. V gave up 5 bases and J gave up 7 bases, with 11 bases separating them. Germline loops: CDR1 SEHNR, CDR2 FQNEAQ (reference sequence). The CDR3 runs to 13 residues. Here the CDR3 DNA reads TGTGCCAGCAGCCAATACTCCGGCGGGGAGCTGTTTTTT. Amino acids: CASSQYSGGELFF.

V usage is TRBV7-2 and J usage is TRBJ2-1; no definite D call. Germline V gene data show CDR1 as SGHTA and CDR2 as FQGNSA. CDR3 length equals 12 residues. V was pared by 5 bases and J by 7 bases, with 9 bases between. The DNA for the CDR3 is TGTGCCAGCAGCCCTCAAGGGAATGAGCAGTTCTTC. Translation: CASSPQGNEQFF. The whole variable domain, remainder taken from reference TRBV7-2 and TRBJ2-1, is GAGVSQSPSNKVTEKGKDVELRCDPISGHTALYWYRQSLGQGLEFLIYFQGNSAPDKSGLPSDRFSAERTGGSVSTLTIQRTQQEDSAVYLCASSPQGNEQFFGPGTRLTVL.

The chain employs TRBV28 and TRBJ1-5; D gene uncertain. V was clipped by 5 bases and J by 0 bases, with 11 bases between them. Germline V CDR1 and CDR2: MDHEN, SYDVKM. CDR3 size: 15 residues. The CDR3 nucleotides read TGTGCCAGCAGTGTGACAACCTATAGCAATCAGCCCCAGCATTTT. Its translation: CASSVTTYSNQPQHF.

The rearrangement joins TRBV4-3 to TRBJ2-5; TRBD1 matches at 10 bases. CDR1 and CDR2 (germline): LGHNA, YSLEER. CDR3 length: 13 amino acids. V trimming: 4 bases; J trimming: 5 bases; junction bases outside the gene matches: 1. CDR3 sequence (DNA): TGCGCCAGCAGCCTGACAGGGGGCGAGACCCAGTACTTC. This encodes CASSLTGGETQYF.

The chain uses TRBV13 and TRBJ2-1; D may be TRBD2 (7 bases). V was trimmed by 5 bases and J by 7 bases, leaving 30 bases between them. This CDR3 contains 19 residues. Per the germline V gene, CDR1 is PRHDT and CDR2 is FYEKMQ (reference sequence). The CDR3 DNA follows: TGTGCCAGCAGCCTCAATCTCGGACGTGGGAGGGCCCAGGGGAATGAGCAGTTCTTC. This sequence encodes CASSLNLGRGRAQGNEQFF.

The J gene is TRBJ2-4, the V gene TRBV14, with 7 nucleotides matching TRBD2. CDR1 is SGHDN, CDR2 FVKESK, per germline. The CDR3 is 14 amino acids. V trimming: 4 bases; J trimming: 9 bases; junction bases outside the gene matches: 9. The DNA for the CDR3 is TGTGCCAGCAGCCTCCGCTCCGGCGGGAGCATTCAGTACTTC. It yields the protein CASSLRSGGSIQYF.

The V and J genes are TRBV11-3 and TRBJ2-5, with a weak D call TRBD2 (6 bases). There are 13 residues in the CDR3. V gave up 5 bases and J gave up 2 bases, with 9 bases separating them. Looked up from germline, CDR1 is SGHNT and CDR2 is YENEEA. The CDR3, as DNA: TGTGCCAGCAGCCTACGGGAGCAAGAGACCCAGTACTTC. This sequence encodes CASSLREQETQYF.

The rearrangement joins TRBV20-1 to TRBJ1-2, with 8 bases fitting TRBD1. The germline V gene encodes CDR1 DFQATT and CDR2 SNEGSKA (reference sequence). This CDR3 is 10 amino acids long. The CDR3 sequence: CSGQGHGYTF. DNA of the CDR3: TGCAGCGGACAGGGACATGGCTACACCTTC.

This chain uses TRBV6-5 with TRBJ2-5; no reliable D call. Trimming cost V 0 bases and J 2 bases, with 4 bases left between them. The CDR3 runs to 13 residues. Germline loops: CDR1 MNHEY, CDR2 SVGAGI. CDR3 region: CASSYSRQETQYF. The CDR3 DNA is TGTGCCAGCAGTTACTCGAGACAAGAGACCCAGTACTTC.

The rearrangement uses TRBV10-3 and TRBJ2-5; TRBD2 might be the D (6 bases). Per the germline V gene, CDR1 is ENHRY and CDR2 is SYGVKD. The germline V and J ends were trimmed by 7 bases and 2 bases, with 14 bases remaining between them. The CDR3 totals 14 residues. The chain's CDR3 is CAIKASDPQETQYF. CDR3 coding DNA: TGTGCCATCAAGGCTAGCGATCCTCAAGAGACCCAGTACTTC.

J is TRBJ2-7 and V is TRBV29-1, with 10 bases aligning to TRBD1. The germline CDR1 and CDR2 sequences are SQVTM and ANQGSEA. Trimming removed 6 bases from V and 8 bases from J; junction bases left unmatched: 10. The length of the CDR3 is 13 residues. The CDR3 here is CSVAPGQGPQQYF. DNA of the CDR3: TGCAGCGTCGCTCCGGGACAGGGGCCTCAGCAGTACTTC.

This rearrangement joins TRBV27 to TRBJ2-5, with D perhaps matching TRBD1 or TRBD2 (5 bases each). V was shortened by 3 bases and J by 4 bases, with 12 bases between the two germline ends. The CDR3 extends over 14 amino acids. The germline CDR1 and CDR2 sequences are MNHEY and SMNVEV (reference sequence). The DNA of the CDR3 is TGTGCCAGCAGTTTCTCGGGACGTGGAGAGACCCAGTACTTC. Protein sequence: CASSFSGRGETQYF.

V usage is TRBV18 and J usage is TRBJ2-2; 8 bases fit TRBD2. Germline V gene data show CDR1 as KGHSH and CDR2 as LQKENI. The CDR3 consists of 18 residues. With 2 bases clipped from V and 4 bases from J, the junction kept 12 bases outside the gene matches. CDR3 sequence: CASSPVSGSGGITGELFF. The CDR3, as DNA: TGTGCCAGCTCACCAGTCAGCGGGAGTGGGGGTATCACCGGGGAGCTGTTTTTT.

This rearrangement joins TRBV7-9 to TRBJ2-5; 8 nucleotides agree with TRBD2. This CDR3 comprises 16 residues. Germline V CDR1 and CDR2: SEHNR, FQNEAQ (reference sequence). Germline trimming cut 4 bases from V and 4 bases from J; bases unmatched to any gene: 11. This CDR3 is CASSSRDSGMLETQYF. CDR3 coding DNA: TGTGCCAGCAGCTCCCGAGATAGCGGGATGTTAGAGACCCAGTACTTC.